The clone carrying this T cell receptor beta chain was counted ten times or more. The target antigen is unknown. These data belong to a study of T cells in Graves' hyperthyroidism and ophthalmopathy. The study left out patients who had uncontrolled infection, other autoimmune disease, pregnancy or lactation. The study based diagnoses on clinical symptoms, serum thyroxine and TRAb, thyroid ultrasound and orbital computed tomography. Researchers amplified the TCR beta CDR3 regions from RNA transcripts. During a first-round RT-PCR of the TCR CDR3, the HTBI primer set was used. TCRdb passed the multiplex PCR reads through MiXCR, listing each CDR3 protein once. Found here are approximately 380,000 distinct CDR3 sequences, 19% of them singletons; the top ten hold 3% to 4.5%. Germline V gene lookup returns CDR1 SGHDN and CDR2 FVKESK. The germline V and J ends were trimmed by 1 base and 5 bases, with 14 bases remaining between them. The CDR3 consists of 15 residues.

Study findings and constraints: Most thyroid clonotypes that were expanded above 0.001 also turned up in blood. A 13 V-J model separated ophthalmopathy from stable hyperthyroidism.

This chain joins TRBV14 and TRBJ1-1; a possible D gene is TRBD1 (5 bases). The sequencing sample was made of blood. The TCR comes from a woman aged 18 to 35 with Graves' hyperthyroidism. The CDR3 spells CASSQVGGVETEAFF. CDR3 coding DNA: TGTGCCAGCAGCCAAGTCGGGGGAGTGGAAACTGAAGCTTTCTTT.